The rows below give T cell receptor beta chains drawn from one sample of a study of T cells after yellow fever vaccination. TCRdb recomputed calls from the 5' RACE reads with MiXCR, one row per CDR3 protein. This table holds over 150,000 distinct CDR3 sequences, less than 9% found once. The source material was CD4+ T cells sorted from PBMCs, sampled roughly 5 days after the first yellow fever vaccination. All receptors come from a man in his late teens or twenties who received the YFV17D yellow fever vaccine. Each CDR3 is given without its conserved first and last residue. Fields, in order: V gene, D gene, J gene, clone size, CDR3 protein. The D gene is left open where the match is weak. Only some rows state a clone size, as once, few, many or a class for expanded clones.

TRBV5-1	.	TRBJ2-5	.	ASRRDNQETQY
TRBV27	.	TRBJ1-5	.	ASRASGVFVEPQH
TRBV2	.	TRBJ1-6	many	ASRSDNSPLH
TRBV20-1	.	TRBJ1-2	few	SARVAAYGYT
TRBV27	.	TRBJ1-1	few	ASRSSRWSRGGNTEAF
TRBV5-4	TRBD1	TRBJ2-5	many	ASSLNPGQGRETQY
TRBV18	TRBD2	TRBJ2-5	few	ASSPRTSGGAGQETQY
TRBV20-1	TRBD2	TRBJ2-5	many	SATSRTSGGMETQY
TRBV2	.	TRBJ2-1	many	ASSEAQAVGYEQF
TRBV20-1	.	TRBJ2-3	many	SVRGGPESSDTQY
TRBV12-3/TRBV12-4	.	TRBJ1-2	many	ASSFSSVGYT
TRBV18	TRBD1	TRBJ2-5	many	ASSPYPGQGQETQY
TRBV7-9	TRBD1	TRBJ1-3	many	ASSTGGSGNTIY
TRBV7-2	TRBD1	TRBJ1-5	few	ASSYGQGAQPQH
TRBV5-5	.	TRBJ2-5	many	ASSLGAGETQY
TRBV20-1	.	TRBJ1-5	few	SARQQAINSNQPQH
TRBV7-2	.	TRBJ2-2	once	ASSESVVAGELF
TRBV7-3	.	TRBJ2-5	.	ASAPLAGLLVGPQY
TRBV6-2/TRBV6-3	TRBD1	TRBJ1-2	many	ASMGGQLYGYT
TRBV28	.	TRBJ1-5	.	ASSFGSESNQPQH
TRBV12-3/TRBV12-4	TRBD1	TRBJ1-6	many	ASSREGAVNSPLH
TRBV4-3	TRBD1	TRBJ2-3	many	ASSRLVQGGQGKDTQY
TRBV14	.	TRBJ2-2	.	ASSQDRVYGELF
TRBV6-5	.	TRBJ2-5	few	ASSYGPVGGLETQY
TRBV18	TRBD1	TRBJ2-5	few	ASSLGTAYQETQY
TRBV4-2	.	TRBJ2-4	few	ASSQGSGATLKNIQY
TRBV2	.	TRBJ2-5	many	ASSDLETSQETQY
TRBV29-1	TRBD1	TRBJ2-3	few	SAWPGTGGADTQY
TRBV6-5	.	TRBJ1-2	many	ASSPGGRYGYT
TRBV7-2	.	TRBJ1-2	many	ASSLSSGNYGYT
TRBV7-2	.	TRBJ1-2	few	ASTPSGSRSSYGYT
TRBV7-3	TRBD1	TRBJ2-3	many	ASSPDRDGDTQY
TRBV25-1	TRBD1	TRBJ1-2	.	AVAGQGGSYT
TRBV11-2	TRBD1	TRBJ2-1	.	ASHDRAFYNEQF
TRBV20-1	.	TRBJ2-3	few	SARDPKGDGTDTQY
TRBV3-1	.	TRBJ1-5	.	ASSQGYGGASTQPQH
TRBV6-2/TRBV6-3	.	TRBJ2-5	.	ASNSVGGNQETQY
TRBV12-3/TRBV12-4	TRBD2	TRBJ2-2	many	ASRFGGALIGELF
TRBV20-1	.	TRBJ1-1	few	SAPYTGITEAF
TRBV7-2	.	TRBJ2-5	.	ASSKGGLVWETQY
TRBV7-3	TRBD2	TRBJ2-3	many	ASSFGLAGFTDTQY
TRBV11-1	.	TRBJ2-5	many	ASSLERASLGTQY
TRBV7-9	.	TRBJ2-5	.	ASSLALDIQETQY
TRBV20-1	.	TRBJ1-2	few	SASSSGGQGYGYT
TRBV18	.	TRBJ2-3	few	ASSPLASDTQY
TRBV29-1	.	TRBJ2-3	many	SGRSSTDTQY
TRBV11-1	.	TRBJ2-5	few	ASSPLGTETQY
TRBV3-1	TRBD1	TRBJ1-1	many	ASSHGTRDSTEAF
TRBV5-4	TRBD2	TRBJ2-3	.	ASSLRLSGGGDTQY
TRBV18	.	TRBJ2-1	few	ASSPLGSHEQF
TRBV20-1	TRBD1	TRBJ1-5	.	SGESRGGQPQH